This T cell receptor beta chain was documented in a study of blood T cell repertoires in COVID-19. Here immunoSEQ multiplex PCR was the method, and the copy in TCRdb shows in-frame clones only, minus some. The repertoire holds 140,000 or so clones, roughly 85% seen once, with over 2.5% in the top ten. Sequences were obtained from peripheral blood. The source of this sequence is a human donor with acute or convalescent COVID-19. The donor label of this sample is uncertain.

The CDR3 nucleotides read TGTGCCAGCTCGGGACTAGTTAACTACGAGCAGTACTTC. Its protein is CASSGLVNYEQYF. The chain has TRBV28 and TRBJ2-7; 8 positions agree with TRBD2. The junction had 6 bases not matched to a gene; V was cut back by 8 bases and J by 3 bases. Per germline, CDR1 MDHEN and CDR2 SYDVKM. The CDR3 runs to 13 residues.